This T cell receptor beta chain was sequenced for a study of blood T cells in healthy people across ages. Study-level results: It was found that TCR beta diversity correlated strongly with the percentage of naive T cells. Among long-lived donors, naive CD4+ cells were more numerous and diversity higher than in aged donors.

Germline V gene data show CDR1 as MNHEY and CDR2 as SVGEGT. The V gene lost 4 bases and the J gene lost 3 bases, with 18 bases spanning the gap. The CDR3 covers 16 residues. Alongside a J-beta primer mix, a sample-barcoded 5' primer served in a second PCR lasting about 6 to 12 cycles. TCRdb re-derived calls from the 5' RACE reads in MiXCR, one entry per CDR3 protein. Among 910,000 or so distinct CDR3 sequences listed, roughly half were seen once. In this sample, this clonotype turned up a few times. As yet, its antigen is unknown. Total RNA, at least 6 micrograms per sample, was extracted from PBMCs. The receptor comes from a woman aged 60-75 years in good health. Source material: blood. The chain has TRBV6-2 or TRBV6-3 and TRBJ1-2, with a tentative D call TRBD1 (6 bases). The CDR3 spells CASSSPRTGSDYGYTF. The CDR3 DNA follows: TGTGCCAGCAGTTCCCCCCGCACAGGGAGCGACTATGGCTACACCTTC.